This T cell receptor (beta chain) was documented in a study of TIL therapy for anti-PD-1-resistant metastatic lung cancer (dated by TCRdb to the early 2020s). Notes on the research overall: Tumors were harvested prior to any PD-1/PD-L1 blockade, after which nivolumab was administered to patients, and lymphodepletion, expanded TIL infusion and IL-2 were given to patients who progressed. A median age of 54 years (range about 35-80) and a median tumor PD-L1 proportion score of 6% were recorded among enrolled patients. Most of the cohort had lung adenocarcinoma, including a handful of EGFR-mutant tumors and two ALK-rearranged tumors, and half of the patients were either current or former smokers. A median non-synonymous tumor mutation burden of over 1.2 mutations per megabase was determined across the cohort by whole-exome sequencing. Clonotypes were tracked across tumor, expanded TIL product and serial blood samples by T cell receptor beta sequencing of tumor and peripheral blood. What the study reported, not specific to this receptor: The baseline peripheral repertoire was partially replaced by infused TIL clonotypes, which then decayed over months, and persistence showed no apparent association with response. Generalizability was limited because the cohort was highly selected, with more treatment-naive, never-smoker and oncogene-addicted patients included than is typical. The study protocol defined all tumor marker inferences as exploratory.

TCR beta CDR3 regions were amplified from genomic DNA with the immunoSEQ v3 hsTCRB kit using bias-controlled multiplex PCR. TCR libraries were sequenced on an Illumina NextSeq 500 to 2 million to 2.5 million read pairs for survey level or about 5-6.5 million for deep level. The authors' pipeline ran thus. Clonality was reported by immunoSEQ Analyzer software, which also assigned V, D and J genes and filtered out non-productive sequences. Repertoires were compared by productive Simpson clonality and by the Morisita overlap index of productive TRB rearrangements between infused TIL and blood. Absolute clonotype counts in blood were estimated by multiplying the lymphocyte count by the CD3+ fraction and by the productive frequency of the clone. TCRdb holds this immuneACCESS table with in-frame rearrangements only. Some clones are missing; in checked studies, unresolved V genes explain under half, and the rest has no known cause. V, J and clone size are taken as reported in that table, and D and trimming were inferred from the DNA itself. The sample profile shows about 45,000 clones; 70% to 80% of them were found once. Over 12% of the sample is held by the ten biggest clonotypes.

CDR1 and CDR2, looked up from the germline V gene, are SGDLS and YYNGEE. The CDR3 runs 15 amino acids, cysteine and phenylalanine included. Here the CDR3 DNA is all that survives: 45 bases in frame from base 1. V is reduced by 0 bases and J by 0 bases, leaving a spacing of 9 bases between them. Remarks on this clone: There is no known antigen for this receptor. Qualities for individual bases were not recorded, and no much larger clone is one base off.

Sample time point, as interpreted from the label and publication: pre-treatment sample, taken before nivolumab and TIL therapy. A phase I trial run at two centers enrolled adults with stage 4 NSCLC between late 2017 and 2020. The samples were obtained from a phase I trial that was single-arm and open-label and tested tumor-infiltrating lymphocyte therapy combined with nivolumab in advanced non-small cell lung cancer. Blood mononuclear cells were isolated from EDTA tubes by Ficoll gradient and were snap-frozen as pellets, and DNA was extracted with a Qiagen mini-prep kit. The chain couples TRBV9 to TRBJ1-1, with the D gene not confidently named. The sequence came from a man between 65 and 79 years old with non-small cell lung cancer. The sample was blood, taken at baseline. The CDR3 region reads CASSVESTLNTEAFF. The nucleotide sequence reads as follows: TGTGCCAGCAGCGTAGAGAGTACGTTGAACACTGAAGCTTTCTTT.